Listed below are T cell receptor beta chains from one sample, sequenced in a study of T cells in Graves' hyperthyroidism and ophthalmopathy. TCRdb re-derived calls from the multiplex PCR reads in MiXCR, one entry per CDR3 protein. The data show hundreds of thousands of distinct CDR3 sequences, just under 20% seen once. Sequencing used blood. Every receptor here comes from a man aged 35-49 years with Graves' ophthalmopathy. The CDR3 runs from the conserved cysteine through the conserved F or W. The order of the fields is clone size, V gene, J gene, D gene, CDR3 DNA, CDR3 protein. D genes are given only for firm matches. Where a row states a size, it is once, few, many or the class of an expanded clone; other rows omit it.

abundance: many; v_gene: TRBV2; j_gene: TRBJ1-2; d_gene: NA; CDR3nt: TGTGCCAGCAGCCCCGGGGAGGGCTATGGCTACACCTTC; CDR3aa: CASSPGEGYGYTF
abundance: NA; v_gene: TRBV12-3/TRBV12-4; j_gene: TRBJ1-4; d_gene: NA; CDR3nt: TGTGCCAGCAGCGACCCCCCAGGTAGTGAAAAACTGTTTTTT; CDR3aa: CASSDPPGSEKLFF
abundance: NA; v_gene: TRBV13; j_gene: TRBJ2-7; d_gene: NA; CDR3nt: TGTGCCAGCAGCCCTGAACAGGACTCCTACGAGCAGTACTTC; CDR3aa: CASSPEQDSYEQYF
abundance: many; v_gene: TRBV7-9; j_gene: TRBJ2-5; d_gene: NA; CDR3nt: TGTGCCAGCAGCCCGGGGGGCTCAGACGCCAAAGAGACCCAGTACTTC; CDR3aa: CASSPGGSDAKETQYF
abundance: many; v_gene: TRBV13; j_gene: TRBJ2-7; d_gene: NA; CDR3nt: TGTGCCAGCAGCGCCCGACCGCGAGAGCAGTACTTC; CDR3aa: CASSARPREQYF
abundance: few; v_gene: TRBV18; j_gene: TRBJ2-3; d_gene: NA; CDR3nt: TGTGCCAGCTCACGCAATAGTGGCGGCCAGATCGGAGATACGCAGTATTTT; CDR3aa: CASSRNSGGQIGDTQYF
abundance: many; v_gene: TRBV7-2; j_gene: TRBJ2-7; d_gene: NA; CDR3nt: TGTGCCAGCAGCTTAGAAGGCGGTAAATCCTACGAGCAGTACTTC; CDR3aa: CASSLEGGKSYEQYF
abundance: NA; v_gene: TRBV5-1; j_gene: TRBJ2-7; d_gene: TRBD2; CDR3nt: TGCGCCAGCAGCTGGAGTAGCGGGACCCCCTACGAGCAGTACTTC; CDR3aa: CASSWSSGTPYEQYF
abundance: many; v_gene: TRBV7-2; j_gene: TRBJ2-1; d_gene: NA; CDR3nt: TGTGCCAGCAGCTCCTCCTCAACGGGACTTCCCGCCGGGGAGCAGTTCTTC; CDR3aa: CASSSSSTGLPAGEQFF
abundance: NA; v_gene: TRBV5-1; j_gene: TRBJ2-1; d_gene: NA; CDR3nt: TGCGCCAGCAGCTTGGGTCAGGGTTTAGCCTACAATGAGCAGTTCTTC; CDR3aa: CASSLGQGLAYNEQFF
abundance: many; v_gene: TRBV28; j_gene: TRBJ2-7; d_gene: TRBD1; CDR3nt: TGTGCCAGCAGTTTAGGGGGACAGACCGGAGAGCAGTACTTC; CDR3aa: CASSLGGQTGEQYF
abundance: NA; v_gene: TRBV9; j_gene: TRBJ2-7; d_gene: NA; CDR3nt: TGTGCCAGCAGCGTAGAGGGGTCAGACTTCTACGAGCAGTACTTC; CDR3aa: CASSVEGSDFYEQYF
abundance: NA; v_gene: TRBV5-1; j_gene: TRBJ1-4; d_gene: TRBD1; CDR3nt: TGCGCCAGCAGCTCCCGACAGGGTGAAAATGAAAAACTGTTTTTT; CDR3aa: CASSSRQGENEKLFF
abundance: NA; v_gene: TRBV12-3/TRBV12-4; j_gene: TRBJ1-1; d_gene: TRBD1; CDR3nt: TGTGCCAGCTCCTGGGCAGGGGGGATCACTGAAGCTTTCTTT; CDR3aa: CASSWAGGITEAFF
abundance: NA; v_gene: TRBV7-2; j_gene: TRBJ1-6; d_gene: NA; CDR3nt: TGTGCCAGCAGCCGAGAACGGACCCTCGGCGAGAGTTCACCCCTCCACTTT; CDR3aa: CASSRERTLGESSPLHF
abundance: few; v_gene: TRBV4-3; j_gene: TRBJ1-1; d_gene: TRBD1; CDR3nt: TGCGCCAGCAGCGACCACGGGACAGGGAACACTGAAGCTTTCTTT; CDR3aa: CASSDHGTGNTEAFF
abundance: few; v_gene: TRBV7-2; j_gene: TRBJ2-1; d_gene: TRBD2; CDR3nt: TGTGCCAGCAGCCAGACTAGCGGGAGACTCCATGAGCAGTTCTTC; CDR3aa: CASSQTSGRLHEQFF
abundance: many; v_gene: TRBV30; j_gene: TRBJ1-2; d_gene: TRBD1; CDR3nt: TGTGCCTGGAGTTCGCGGGCAGGGGGAAACTACACCTTC; CDR3aa: CAWSSRAGGNYTF
abundance: few; v_gene: TRBV6-1; j_gene: TRBJ2-2; d_gene: NA; CDR3nt: TGTGCCAGCAGTGACCAACCAGTCACCGGGGAGCTGTTTTTT; CDR3aa: CASSDQPVTGELFF
abundance: few; v_gene: TRBV20-1; j_gene: TRBJ2-1; d_gene: NA; CDR3nt: TGCAGTGGCTTGGGGTTAGGGCACAATGAGCAGTTCTTC; CDR3aa: CSGLGLGHNEQFF
abundance: many; v_gene: TRBV28; j_gene: TRBJ1-6; d_gene: TRBD1; CDR3nt: TGTGCCAGCAGTCGACCCGGGACAGACGATTCACCCCTCCACTTT; CDR3aa: CASSRPGTDDSPLHF
abundance: NA; v_gene: TRBV28; j_gene: TRBJ2-3; d_gene: NA; CDR3nt: TGTGCCAGCAGTTTCACGGCCTATACGCAGTATTTT; CDR3aa: CASSFTAYTQYF
abundance: many; v_gene: TRBV12-3/TRBV12-4; j_gene: TRBJ2-1; d_gene: TRBD2; CDR3nt: TGTGCCAGCAGCCCTCCCGGGACTAGCGGGAGGGCCCTCTACAATGAGCAGTTCTTC; CDR3aa: CASSPPGTSGRALYNEQFF
abundance: few; v_gene: TRBV6-5; j_gene: TRBJ2-2; d_gene: NA; CDR3nt: TGTGCCAGCAGTTACACGGGGCTGAACACCGGGGAGCTGTTTTTT; CDR3aa: CASSYTGLNTGELFF
abundance: many; v_gene: TRBV7-2; j_gene: TRBJ2-3; d_gene: NA; CDR3nt: TGTGCCAGCAGCTTAGATCAGCTCCGAGAAACAGATACGCAGTATTTT; CDR3aa: CASSLDQLRETDTQYF
abundance: few; v_gene: TRBV24-1; j_gene: TRBJ1-1; d_gene: NA; CDR3nt: TGTGCCACCCGTCGAACAGCGAACACTGAAGCTTTCTTT; CDR3aa: CATRRTANTEAFF
abundance: few; v_gene: TRBV2; j_gene: TRBJ2-7; d_gene: TRBD1; CDR3nt: TGTGCCAGCACTTCGACAGGGGGTAACTACGAGCAGTACTTC; CDR3aa: CASTSTGGNYEQYF
abundance: NA; v_gene: TRBV2; j_gene: TRBJ1-5; d_gene: TRBD1; CDR3nt: TGTGCCAGCAGTGATAGGGGGCAAGATAGCAATCAGCCCCAGCATTTT; CDR3aa: CASSDRGQDSNQPQHF
abundance: many; v_gene: TRBV28; j_gene: TRBJ2-7; d_gene: NA; CDR3nt: TGTGCCAGCAGTTTTCGCCTGGACACCTTAACCTACGAGCAGTACTTC; CDR3aa: CASSFRLDTLTYEQYF
abundance: many; v_gene: TRBV7-6; j_gene: TRBJ2-7; d_gene: NA; CDR3nt: TGTGCCAGCAGCTCCTCAAACCTCTACGAGCAGTACTTC; CDR3aa: CASSSSNLYEQYF
abundance: NA; v_gene: TRBV12-3/TRBV12-4; j_gene: TRBJ2-7; d_gene: NA; CDR3nt: TGTGCCAGCGGAGGGGACCTTGCTATCGAGCAGCACTTC; CDR3aa: CASGGDLAIEQHF
abundance: many; v_gene: TRBV11-2; j_gene: TRBJ2-2; d_gene: NA; CDR3nt: TGTGCCAGCAGCTTAGCCCCGGGAGAGTGGGCCGGGGAGCTGTTTTTT; CDR3aa: CASSLAPGEWAGELFF
abundance: many; v_gene: TRBV7-8; j_gene: TRBJ1-6; d_gene: TRBD1; CDR3nt: TGTGCCAGCAGCGGCCGGGACAGAAGAGAATCACCCCTCCACTTT; CDR3aa: CASSGRDRRESPLHF
abundance: few; v_gene: TRBV7-2; j_gene: TRBJ2-5; d_gene: NA; CDR3nt: TGTGCCAGCAGCTTCGAAGGGTCTGTCGGGACCCAGTACTTC; CDR3aa: CASSFEGSVGTQYF
abundance: NA; v_gene: TRBV5-1; j_gene: TRBJ2-2; d_gene: NA; CDR3nt: TGCGCCAGCAGCTTGGTTCCGTACAGCACCGGGGAGCTGTTTTTT; CDR3aa: CASSLVPYSTGELFF
abundance: NA; v_gene: TRBV5-1; j_gene: TRBJ2-5; d_gene: NA; CDR3nt: TGCGCCAGCAGCTTTTACTTACAGGGAAGCCAAGAGACCCAGTACTTC; CDR3aa: CASSFYLQGSQETQYF
abundance: NA; v_gene: TRBV25-1; j_gene: TRBJ1-2; d_gene: NA; CDR3nt: TGTGCCAGCAGTCTCCCGGGGGGGGCGGTTGGCTATGGCTACACCTTC; CDR3aa: CASSLPGGAVGYGYTF
abundance: few; v_gene: TRBV30; j_gene: TRBJ2-7; d_gene: TRBD2; CDR3nt: TGTGCCTGGACCAAACTGCTAGCGGGAGTAAGCGAGCAGTACTTC; CDR3aa: CAWTKLLAGVSEQYF
abundance: NA; v_gene: TRBV15; j_gene: TRBJ1-4; d_gene: NA; CDR3nt: TGTGCCACCAACCGGGTGGGTGAAAAACTGTTTTTT; CDR3aa: CATNRVGEKLFF
abundance: NA; v_gene: TRBV4-2; j_gene: TRBJ2-7; d_gene: NA; CDR3nt: TGTGCCGGCAGCCAAGAATGGGCTTACTACGAGCAGTACTTC; CDR3aa: CAGSQEWAYYEQYF
abundance: many; v_gene: TRBV7-7; j_gene: TRBJ2-2; d_gene: NA; CDR3nt: TGTGCTAGCAGCTTATGGCAGACCGGGGAGCTGTTTTTT; CDR3aa: CASSLWQTGELFF
abundance: NA; v_gene: TRBV20-1; j_gene: TRBJ2-6; d_gene: NA; CDR3nt: TGCAGTGCTCCGACAAACACTGGGGCCAACGTCCTGACTTTC; CDR3aa: CSAPTNTGANVLTF
abundance: few; v_gene: TRBV6-4; j_gene: TRBJ2-5; d_gene: NA; CDR3nt: TGTGCCAGCAGTGAATATTCAGTCGTATCGGAGACCCAGTACTTC; CDR3aa: CASSEYSVVSETQYF
abundance: NA; v_gene: TRBV30; j_gene: TRBJ2-5; d_gene: NA; CDR3nt: TGTGCCTGGAGCTCGCGGACAACGAGGGAGACCCAGTACTTC; CDR3aa: CAWSSRTTRETQYF
abundance: many; v_gene: TRBV12-3/TRBV12-4; j_gene: TRBJ1-5; d_gene: NA; CDR3nt: TGTGCCAGCTCTCGTGCAGTCGATCAGCCCCAGCATTTT; CDR3aa: CASSRAVDQPQHF
abundance: many; v_gene: TRBV28; j_gene: TRBJ2-1; d_gene: TRBD2; CDR3nt: TGTGCCAGCAGTTTAATTTCCCGGACTAGCGGGAGCAGCTCCTACAATGAGCAGTTCTTC; CDR3aa: CASSLISRTSGSSSYNEQFF